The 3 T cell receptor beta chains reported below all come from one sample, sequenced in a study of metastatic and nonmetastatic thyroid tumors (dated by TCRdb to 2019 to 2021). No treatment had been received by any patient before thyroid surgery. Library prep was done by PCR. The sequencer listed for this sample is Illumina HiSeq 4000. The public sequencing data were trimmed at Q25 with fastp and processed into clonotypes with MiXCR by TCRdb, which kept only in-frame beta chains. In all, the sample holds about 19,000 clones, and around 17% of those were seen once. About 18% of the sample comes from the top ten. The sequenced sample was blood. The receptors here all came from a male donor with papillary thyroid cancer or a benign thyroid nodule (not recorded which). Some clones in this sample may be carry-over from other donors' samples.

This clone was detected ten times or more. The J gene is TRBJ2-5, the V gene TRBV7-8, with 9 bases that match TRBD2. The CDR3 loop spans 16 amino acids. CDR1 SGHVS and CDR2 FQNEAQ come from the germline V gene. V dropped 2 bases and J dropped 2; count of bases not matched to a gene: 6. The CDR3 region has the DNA TGTGCCAGCAGCTTATTGCTAGCGGGACAACAAGAGACCCAGTACTTC. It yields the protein CASSLLLAGQQETQYF.

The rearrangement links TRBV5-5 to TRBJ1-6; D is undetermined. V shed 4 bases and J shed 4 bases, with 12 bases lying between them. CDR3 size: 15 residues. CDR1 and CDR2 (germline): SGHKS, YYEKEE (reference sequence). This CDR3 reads CASSRAGSYNSPLHF. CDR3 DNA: TGTGCCAGCAGCCGGGCAGGTTCATATAATTCACCCCTCCACTTT.

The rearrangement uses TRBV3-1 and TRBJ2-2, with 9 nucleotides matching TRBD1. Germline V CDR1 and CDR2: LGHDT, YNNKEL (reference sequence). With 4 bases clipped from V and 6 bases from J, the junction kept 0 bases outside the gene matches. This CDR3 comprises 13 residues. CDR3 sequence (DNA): TGTGCCAGCAGCCGACAGGGGGCCGGGGAGCTGTTTTTT. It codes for CASSRQGAGELFF.